This TCR beta chain was found in a study of CD8 T cells in Susac syndrome. RNA was extracted with the RNeasy kit, and a quantity of roughly 0.45 to 1 ug was reverse transcribed using random hexamers. Multiplex PCR with immunoSEQ amplified the TCR beta CDR3 across 54 Vbeta and 13 Jbeta. One entry per CDR3 protein results from TCRdb running MiXCR on the immunoSEQ multiplex PCR reads. The table records 250,000 to 350,000 distinct CDR3 sequences, roughly 84% of them present only once. Germline CDR1 reads SGHNT; CDR2 reads YYREEE (reference sequence). This CDR3 is built from 13 residues. The V end lost 1 base, the J end lost 4 bases, and 9 bases lay between the germline ends. This clonotype came up once. Its antigen remains unidentified. Overall study findings and caveats: The study conceded that its TCR sequencing and HLA analysis involved relatively few individuals.

Stable or active relapsing-remitting multiple sclerosis, untreated and meeting revised McDonald criteria, defined the controls. The gene calls are TRBV5-4 and TRBJ2-7; D is uncertain. What was sequenced was CD8+ T cells from PBMCs. The sequence derives from a human donor with multiple sclerosis. CDR3 residues: CASSLRPKYEQYF. Written as DNA, the CDR3 is TGTGCCAGCAGCTTGCGTCCGAAATACGAGCAGTACTTC.